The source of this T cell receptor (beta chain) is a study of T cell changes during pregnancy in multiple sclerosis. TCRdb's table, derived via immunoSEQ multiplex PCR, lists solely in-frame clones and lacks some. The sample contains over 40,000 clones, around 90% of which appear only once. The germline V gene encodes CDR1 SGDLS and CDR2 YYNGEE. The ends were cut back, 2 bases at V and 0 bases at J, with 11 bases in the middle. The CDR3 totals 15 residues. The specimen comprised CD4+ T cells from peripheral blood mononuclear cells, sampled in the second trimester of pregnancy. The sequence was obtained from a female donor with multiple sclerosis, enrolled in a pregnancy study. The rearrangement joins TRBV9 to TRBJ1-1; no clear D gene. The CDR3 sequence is CASSVSSVMNTEAFF. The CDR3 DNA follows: TGTGCCAGCAGCGTGTCGTCAGTGATGAACACTGAAGCTTTCTTT.